This paragraph reports one T cell receptor (beta chain). The V gene's germline CDR1 is SEHNR and CDR2 FQNEAQ (reference sequence). The CDR3 is made up of 15 amino acids. Unmatched junction bases numbered 12, after V lost 8 bases and J lost 3 bases. The data belong to a study of T cells in Graves' hyperthyroidism and ophthalmopathy. TCR beta CDR3 sequences were amplified from RNA transcripts. When the TCR CDR3 underwent first-round RT-PCR, the HTBI primer set was used. TCRdb independently ran MiXCR on the multiplex PCR reads; one entry per CDR3 protein. This repertoire shows roughly 400,000 distinct CDR3 sequences, 15% to 17% found once; its top ten account for roughly 26%.

Sequenced sample: blood. This clonotype originated in a woman in her late teens or twenties with Graves' hyperthyroidism that later progressed to Graves' ophthalmopathy. The gene calls are TRBV7-9 and TRBJ2-7, with 8 positions matching TRBD1. The CDR3 sequence is CASRSPGQGLYEQYF. Written as DNA, the CDR3 is TGTGCCAGCCGAAGTCCTGGACAGGGCCTCTACGAGCAGTACTTC.